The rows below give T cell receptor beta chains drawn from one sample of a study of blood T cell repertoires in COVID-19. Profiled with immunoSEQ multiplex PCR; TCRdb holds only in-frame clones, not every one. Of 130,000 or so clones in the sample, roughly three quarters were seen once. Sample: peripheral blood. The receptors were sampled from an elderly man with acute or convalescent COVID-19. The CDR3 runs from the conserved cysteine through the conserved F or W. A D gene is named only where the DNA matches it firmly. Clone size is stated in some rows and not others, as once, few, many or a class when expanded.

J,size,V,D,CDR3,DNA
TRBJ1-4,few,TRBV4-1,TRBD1,CASSQGTGVIGEKLFF,TGCGCCAGCAGCCAAGGGACAGGGGTAATAGGTGAAAAACTGTTTTTT
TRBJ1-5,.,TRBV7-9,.,CASSLGHSGVQPQHF,TGTGCCAGCAGCTTAGGACATTCGGGGGTCCAGCCCCAGCATTTT
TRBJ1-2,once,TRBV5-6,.,CASSLERLSYGYTF,TGTGCCAGCAGCTTGGAGCGACTCAGCTATGGCTACACCTTC
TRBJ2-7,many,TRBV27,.,CASSLNEGGDITSYEQYF,TGTGCCAGCAGTTTAAATGAGGGGGGGGACATAACCTCCTACGAGCAGTACTTC
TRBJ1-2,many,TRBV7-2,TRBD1,CASQKGTGNYGYTF,TGTGCCAGCCAGAAGGGGACAGGGAACTATGGCTACACCTTC
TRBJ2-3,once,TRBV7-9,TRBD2,CASSSTGTSGGLQYF,TGTGCCAGCAGCTCTACCGGGACTAGCGGGGGATTGCAGTATTTT
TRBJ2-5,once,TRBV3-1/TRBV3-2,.,CASSQVPGSQETQYF,TGTGCCAGCAGCCAAGTACCAGGTAGTCAAGAGACCCAGTACTTC
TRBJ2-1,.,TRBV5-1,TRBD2,CASSPTSGVPEQFF,TGCGCCAGCAGCCCTACTAGCGGGGTACCTGAGCAGTTCTTC
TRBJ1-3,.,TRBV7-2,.,CASSDPWGRGNTIYF,TGTGCCAGCAGCGACCCCTGGGGCCGGGGAAACACCATATATTTT
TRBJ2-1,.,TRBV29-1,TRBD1,CSALGTALGYNEQFF,TGCAGCGCCCTCGGGACAGCTTTGGGCTACAATGAGCAGTTCTTC
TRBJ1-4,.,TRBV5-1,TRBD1,CASSLTGVGKLFF,TGCGCCAGCAGCTTGACAGGGGTTGGGAAACTGTTTTTT
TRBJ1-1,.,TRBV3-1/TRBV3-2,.,CASRPGSATEAFF,TGTGCCAGCAGACCCGGGTCAGCAACTGAAGCTTTCTTT
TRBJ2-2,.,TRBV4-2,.,CASSQDSGLELFF,TGTGCCAGCAGCCAAGATTCGGGATTGGAGCTGTTTTTT
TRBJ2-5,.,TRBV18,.,CASSPQIAQETQYF,TGTGCCAGCTCACCTCAGATAGCCCAAGAGACCCAGTACTTC
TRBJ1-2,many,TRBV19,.,CASGTSTYGYTF,TGTGCCTCCGGGACTTCTACCTATGGCTACACCTTC
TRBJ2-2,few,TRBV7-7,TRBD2,CASSPSGGAAGELFF,TGTGCCAGCAGCCCCAGCGGGGGGGCGGCCGGGGAGCTGTTTTTT
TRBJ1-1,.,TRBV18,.,CASSPRERNTEAFF,TGTGCCAGCTCACCACGGGAGAGGAACACTGAAGCTTTCTTT
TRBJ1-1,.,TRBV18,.,CASSPRQNTEAFF,TGTGCCAGCTCACCACGGCAGAACACTGAAGCTTTCTTT
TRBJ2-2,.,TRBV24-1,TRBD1,CATSVPGQAGTGELFF,TGTGCCACCAGTGTCCCCGGACAGGCCGGAACCGGGGAGCTGTTTTTT
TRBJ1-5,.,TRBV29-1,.,CSVGQNSNQPQHF,TGCAGCGTTGGACAGAATAGCAATCAGCCCCAGCATTTT
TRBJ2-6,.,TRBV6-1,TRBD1,CASSVGTATWKGANVLTF,TGTGCCAGCAGTGTAGGGACAGCGACGTGGAAGGGGGCCAACGTCCTGACTTTC
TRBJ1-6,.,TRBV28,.,CASSFPGTVGTNSPLHF,TGTGCCAGCAGTTTTCCCGGGACTGTAGGGACTAATTCACCCCTCCACTTT
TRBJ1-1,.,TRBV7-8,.,CASSPIRSTEAFF,TGTGCCAGCAGCCCTATTAGATCCACTGAAGCTTTCTTT
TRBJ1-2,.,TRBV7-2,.,CASSYGADLYGYTF,TGTGCCAGCAGCTACGGAGCCGACCTCTATGGCTACACCTTC
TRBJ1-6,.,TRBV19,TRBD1,CASSISGTGVNSPLHF,TGTGCCAGTAGTATCTCTGGGACAGGGGTTAATTCACCCCTCCACTTT
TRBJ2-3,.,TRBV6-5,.,CASSYSRTDLTDTQYF,TGTGCCAGCAGTTACTCTAGGACAGACCTCACAGATACGCAGTATTTT